Below, one T cell receptor beta chain is given with its context. Antigen: not known. Mixed chimerism was transient after nonmyeloablative marrow transplants from related graft donors. Thawed PBMCs were FACS-sorted into unstimulated CD4+CD25+CD127- regulatory T cells, CD4+CD25- non-regulatory cells, CD4 and CD8 cells. The CDR3 is made up of 16 amino acids. Germline-derived CDR1 and CDR2 are ENHRY and SYGVKD. These data come from a study of Tregs in tolerant kidney transplant recipients. Study outcomes and limitations: In tolerant patients, donor-specific Tregs outgrew total Tregs, suggesting antigen-driven expansion. Changing PCR primers prevented nucleotide comparison between some patients' samples. This study did not directly address biological reproducibility.

Assay: immunoSEQ multiplex PCR; the TCRdb copy retains only in-frame clones and omits some. The sample has roughly 50,000 clones; about nine tenths are singletons. The TCR sequence derives from a human patient who received a combined kidney and bone marrow transplant. The graft donor may account for some of the T cells. The chain joins TRBV10-3 to TRBJ2-5, with 11 positions matching TRBD2. The J call is doubtful: the DNA matches TRBJ2-7 better. The sample consisted of CD8+ T cells from blood (PBMCs), taken 12 months after the transplant. CDR3 in amino acids: CAINDRGSGRAYEQYF. The CDR3 DNA sequence: TGTGCCATCAATGACAGGGGTAGCGGGAGGGCCTACGAGCAGTACTTC.